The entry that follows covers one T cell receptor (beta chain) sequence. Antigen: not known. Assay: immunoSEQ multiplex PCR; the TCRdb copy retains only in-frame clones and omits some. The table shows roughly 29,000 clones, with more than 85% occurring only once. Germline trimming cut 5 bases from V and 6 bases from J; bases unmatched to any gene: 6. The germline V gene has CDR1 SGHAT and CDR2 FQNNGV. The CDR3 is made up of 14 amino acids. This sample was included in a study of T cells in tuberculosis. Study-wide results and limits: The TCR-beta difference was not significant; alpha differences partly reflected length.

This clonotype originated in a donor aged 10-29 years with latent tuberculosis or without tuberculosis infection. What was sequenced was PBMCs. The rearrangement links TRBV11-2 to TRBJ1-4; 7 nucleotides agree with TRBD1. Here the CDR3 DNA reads TGTGCCAGCAGCCACCAGGGGGTCTATGAAAAACTGTTTTTT. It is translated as CASSHQGVYEKLFF.